These 28 T cell receptor beta chains share one sample of origin, sequenced in a study of graft-versus-host responses after intestinal transplantation. Graft tissue processing released intraepithelial and lamina propria lymphocytes. Clones were sequenced by immunoSEQ multiplex PCR, and TCRdb holds only the in-frame ones, with some missing. The sample shows tens of thousands of clones, under 90% of them seen only once. This specimen consisted of ileum tissue, obtained 350 to 400 days after transplant. The receptors stem from a human patient who received an intestinal transplant, so some T cells may come from the graft donor.

This clone was seen a handful of times. The chain joins TRBV5-5 to TRBJ1-1; D not resolved. Germline CDR1 and CDR2: SGHKS and YYEKEE (reference sequence). There are 16 residues in the CDR3. Trimming pared 4 bases from V and 1 base from J, leaving 17 bases between. The CDR3 here is CASSPRVLGGNTEAFF. The CDR3 bases are TGTGCCAGCAGCCCCAGAGTTCTTGGAGGGAACACTGAAGCTTTCTTT.

The chain combines TRBV27 with TRBJ1-2; D remains unclear. Germline V gives CDR1 MNHEY, CDR2 SMNVEV (reference sequence). Trimming left V 6 bases short and J 5 bases short, with 16 bases between. This CDR3 is 14 amino acids long. The CDR3: CASRRAGSTYGYTF. CDR3 coding DNA: TGTGCCAGCAGGCGGGCAGGAAGTACTTATGGCTACACCTTC.

The chain joins TRBV2 to TRBJ2-7, with 8 bases identical to TRBD1. This CDR3 is built from 15 residues. Looked up from germline, CDR1 is SNHLY and CDR2 is FYNNEI. Unmatched junction bases numbered 8, after V lost 7 bases and J lost 0 bases. CDR3 region: CASINRGVFSYEQYF. The CDR3 nucleotides are TGTGCCAGCATCAACAGGGGGGTCTTCTCCTACGAGCAGTACTTC.

The genes are TRBV18 and TRBJ1-5; D remains ambiguous. Germline lookup yields CDR1 KGHSH and CDR2 LQKENI. The CDR3 is 15 amino acids. Trimming pared 5 bases from V and 2 bases from J, leaving 13 bases between. The CDR3 loop reads CASSFTWAGNQPQHF. For the CDR3, the DNA is TGTGCCAGCTCATTCACCTGGGCTGGCAATCAGCCCCAGCATTTT.

This sequence joins TRBV25-1 and TRBJ2-7; no definite D call. This CDR3 has 14 amino acids. Germline-derived CDR1 and CDR2 are MGHDK and SYGVNS. V was cut by 4 bases and J by 3 bases, with 13 bases left in between. CDR3 amino acids: CASSGRVRDYEQYF. For the CDR3, the DNA is TGTGCCAGCAGTGGAAGGGTGCGAGACTACGAGCAGTACTTC.

The CDR3 nucleotides read TGTGCCAGCAGTGAGGGGGGGTCTTACTATGGCTACACCTTC. Amino acids: CASSEGGSYYGYTF. J is TRBJ1-2 and V is TRBV2; possible D gene TRBD1, 5 bases. The CDR3 has 14 residues. Germline assignment: CDR1 SNHLY and CDR2 FYNNEI. The V and J ends lost 3 bases and 3 bases respectively, with 11 bases between them.

The chain recombines TRBV5-1 with TRBJ2-7, with D perhaps TRBD2 (6 bases). Trimming cost V 4 bases and J 0 bases, with 11 bases left between them. Germline V CDR1 and CDR2: SGHRS, YFSETQ. The CDR3 consists of 14 residues. The chain's CDR3 is CASSRGETSYEQYF. In DNA, the CDR3 is TGCGCCAGCAGCCGCGGGGAAACCTCCTACGAGCAGTACTTC.

This chain uses TRBV7-2 with TRBJ2-2; no clear D. This CDR3 comprises 13 residues. Germline lookup yields CDR1 SGHTA and CDR2 FQGNSA. The V end lost 5 bases, the J end lost 2 bases, and 6 bases lay between the germline ends. CDR3 residues: CASSTPNTGELFF. DNA for the CDR3: TGTGCCAGCAGCACCCCAAACACCGGGGAGCTGTTTTTT.

The rearrangement uses TRBV5-4 and TRBJ2-3; TRBD1 matches 8 bases. Germline CDR1 reads SGHNT; CDR2 reads YYREEE (reference sequence). V lost 4 bases, J lost 2 bases, and 6 bases stayed unmatched. The CDR3 length is 15 residues. DNA for the CDR3: TGTGCCAGCAGCGACGGACAGGGAGTCACAGATACGCAGTATTTT. Encoded protein: CASSDGQGVTDTQYF.

This clone was observed a single time. The chain joins TRBV27 to TRBJ1-5; TRBD1 is a possible D gene (5 bases). Trimming removed 1 base from V and 5 bases from J, with 12 bases in between. This CDR3 region has 15 residues. Germline V lookup: CDR1 MNHEY, CDR2 SMNVEV (reference sequence). The CDR3 region is CASSLFLRGDQPQHF. As DNA, the CDR3 is TGTGCCAGCAGTTTATTCCTAAGGGGAGATCAGCCCCAGCATTTT.

This clone is medium-sized in the sample. The CDR3 nucleotides read TGTGCCAGCAGCGCGACTAGCGGGGGGATCTACGAGCAGTACTTC. As protein: CASSATSGGIYEQYF. The chain has TRBV9 and TRBJ2-7; 13 bases are shared with TRBD2. Germline loops: CDR1 SGDLS, CDR2 YYNGEE. The CDR3 is made up of 15 amino acids. J was trimmed by 3 bases and V by 3 bases; bases with no gene match: 3. Based on the CDR3 plus reference TRBV9 and TRBJ2-7, the full variable domain is DSGVTQTPKHLITATGQRVTLRCSPRSGDLSVYWYQQSLDQGLQFLIQYYNGEERAKGNILERFSAQQFPDLHSELNLSSLELGDSALYFCASSATSGGIYEQYFGPGTRLTVT.

This clone was seen a single time. This rearrangement joins TRBV5-4 to TRBJ2-3; TRBD2 matches 12 bases. Germline trimming cut 4 bases from V and 3 bases from J; bases unmatched to any gene: 9. Germline CDR1 SGHNT, CDR2 YYREEE (reference sequence). This CDR3 has 17 residues. The CDR3, as DNA: TGTGCCAGCAGCCGCCCGACTAGCGGGAGAGGTACAGATACGCAGTATTTT. Amino acid sequence: CASSRPTSGRGTDTQYF.

The chain couples TRBV29-1 to TRBJ2-7; 7 positions agree with TRBD2. V gave up 6 bases and J gave up 0 bases; unmatched junction bases: 8. Germline V lookup: CDR1 SQVTM, CDR2 ANQGSEA. The CDR3 totals 14 residues. This chain's CDR3 is CSVASGGSSYEQYF. DNA for the CDR3: TGCAGCGTCGCTAGCGGAGGGAGCTCCTACGAGCAGTACTTC.

The chain combines TRBV27 with TRBJ2-7; 10 bases line up with TRBD2. J gave up 0 bases and V 4 bases, and 6 bases lay outside the gene matches. The CDR3 extends over 16 amino acids. CDR1 and CDR2 (germline): MNHEY, SMNVEV (reference sequence). CDR3 sequence (DNA): TGTGCCAGCAGTTCAACCGGGACTAGCGTCTCCTACGAGCAGTACTTC. Its translation: CASSSTGTSVSYEQYF.

The chain links TRBV6-5 to TRBJ2-1; D remains ambiguous. CDR3 length: 14 amino acids. V lost 8 bases, J lost 0 bases, and 11 bases lay in between. Germline V lookup: CDR1 MNHEY, CDR2 SVGAGI. CDR3 in DNA: TGTGCCAGCGGTTCTACGAGCTCCTACAATGAGCAGTTCTTC. Amino acid sequence: CASGSTSSYNEQFF.

The chain links TRBV2 to TRBJ2-7; D is ambiguous. Germline-derived CDR1 and CDR2 are SNHLY and FYNNEI. The CDR3 has 13 residues. The V end was cut by 3 bases, the J end by 3 bases, with 9 bases between. CDR3 protein: CASSDASNYEQYF. In DNA form, the CDR3 reads TGTGCCAGCAGTGATGCTAGTAACTACGAGCAGTACTTC.

This clone was counted once. V is TRBV6-1 and J is TRBJ2-7, with 13 bases matching TRBD2. Unmatched junction bases numbered 3, after V lost 3 bases and J lost 4 bases. This CDR3 comprises 15 residues. Per the germline V gene, CDR1 is MNHNS and CDR2 is SASEGT. The DNA of the CDR3 is TGTGCCAGCAGTGACAGACTAGCGGGAGGTTACGAGCAGTACTTC. It is translated as CASSDRLAGGYEQYF.

The CDR3 nucleotides read TGTGCCAGCAGAACCACCTATAGGACAGGGGGGGACTATGGCTACACCTTC. Protein: CASRTTYRTGGDYGYTF. The chain is built from TRBV28 and TRBJ1-2; 10 nucleotides match TRBD1. Trimming at V came to 6 bases and at J to 3 bases, leaving 13 bases not matched to a gene. From germline, CDR1 is MDHEN and CDR2 SYDVKM. The CDR3 has 17 residues.

Only one count was recorded for this clone. The chain has TRBV7-2 and TRBJ2-1; D may be TRBD2 (6 bases). The germline CDR1 and CDR2 sequences are SGHTA and FQGNSA. V was pared by 5 bases and J by 2 bases, with 13 bases between. The CDR3 is 15 residues long. CDR3 DNA: TGTGCCAGCAGCCGCGGGCCTAGCGCCTACAATGAGCAGTTCTTC. Its translation: CASSRGPSAYNEQFF.

The CDR3 loop is CASTRLDSYGYTF. CDR3 nucleotide sequence: TGTGCCAGCACCCGACTTGACAGCTATGGCTACACCTTC. The chain employs TRBV7-9 and TRBJ1-2; D perhaps matches TRBD1 (5 bases). The V and J ends lost 7 bases and 4 bases respectively, with 13 bases between them. Germline CDR1 reads SEHNR; CDR2 reads FQNEAQ (reference sequence). This CDR3 region has 13 residues.

This clone has more than one count but fewer than ten. The chain combines TRBV19 with TRBJ2-2; D not certain. The germline gives CDR1 LNHDA, CDR2 SQIVND (reference sequence). V lost 4 bases to trimming and J lost 0 bases, with 6 bases between them. The CDR3 covers 14 residues. CDR3 in DNA: TGTGCCAGTAGTACGACATCGAACACCGGGGAGCTGTTTTTT. This translates into CASSTTSNTGELFF.

The rearrangement uses TRBV5-1 and TRBJ2-7, with D maybe TRBD1 (5 bases). V gave up 2 bases and J gave up 1 base, with 22 bases separating them. This CDR3 has 18 amino acids. Germline V lookup: CDR1 SGHRS, CDR2 YFSETQ. In DNA, the CDR3 is TGCGCCAGCAGCTTTTCGGTCGATTGGACACTTCCGTCCTACGAGCAGTACTTC. As protein: CASSFSVDWTLPSYEQYF.

The chain joins TRBV30 to TRBJ2-1; D unclear. This CDR3 region has 10 residues. Germline-derived CDR1 and CDR2 are GTSNPN and SVGIG (reference sequence). The V end lost 5 bases, the J end lost 10 bases, and 9 bases lay between the germline ends. This CDR3 is CAWGLGEQFF. The CDR3 region has the DNA TGTGCCTGGGGTCTTGGAGAGCAGTTCTTC.

The chain employs TRBV27 and TRBJ2-5, with 8 bases that match TRBD2. Germline V gives CDR1 MNHEY, CDR2 SMNVEV (reference sequence). V dropped 9 bases and J dropped 5; count of bases not matched to a gene: 8. The CDR3 has 13 amino acids. The CDR3 loop is CASQAGDGETQYF. The CDR3 DNA reads TGTGCCAGTCAAGCGGGAGATGGGGAGACCCAGTACTTC.

The chain links TRBV9 to TRBJ2-1; D possibly matches TRBD1 or TRBD2 (5 bases each). V lost 7 bases and J 2 bases, leaving 16 bases between the germline ends. Germline loops: CDR1 SGDLS, CDR2 YYNGEE. The CDR3 is 15 amino acids. The CDR3 region has the DNA TGTGCCAGCCGACCCCGGGACCTTACCTACAATGAGCAGTTCTTC. This sequence encodes CASRPRDLTYNEQFF.

The J gene is TRBJ1-6, the V gene TRBV2, with 9 nucleotides matching TRBD1. CDR3 size: 14 residues. Trimming at V came to 6 bases and at J to 10 bases, leaving 7 bases not matched to a gene. Germline lookup yields CDR1 SNHLY and CDR2 FYNNEI. CDR3 residues: CASSGQGRESPLHF. The CDR3 DNA is TGTGCCAGCAGCGGACAGGGGCGAGAATCACCCCTCCACTTT.

This rearrangement joins TRBV28 to TRBJ2-7, with 13 bases that match TRBD2. Trimming at V came to 5 bases and at J to 4 bases, leaving 8 bases not matched to a gene. Germline-derived CDR1 and CDR2 are MDHEN and SYDVKM. The CDR3 spans 16 residues. The CDR3 sequence: CASSGGTSGTVYEQYF. DNA for the CDR3: TGTGCCAGCAGTGGGGGGACTAGCGGGACTGTTTACGAGCAGTACTTC.

The chain has TRBV18 and TRBJ2-6, with 7 bases fitting TRBD1. The ends lost 4 bases at V and 0 bases at J; junction bases unmatched: 6. Germline loops: CDR1 KGHSH, CDR2 LQKENI. This CDR3 comprises 17 residues. For the CDR3, the DNA is TGTGCCAGCTCACTATACCGGGACAGCTCTGGGGCCAACGTCCTGACTTTC. As protein: CASSLYRDSSGANVLTF.